The 23 T cell receptor beta chains below were found in one sample sequenced in a study of a mutant IDH1 vaccine in newly diagnosed glioma. These receptors have no known antigen. Here immunoSEQ multiplex PCR was the method, and the copy in TCRdb shows in-frame clones only, minus some. The top ten clones hold approximately 25% of a sample with roughly 30,000 clones, around 80% of them seen once. The time point was: week 11, during vaccination. Doses consisted of 300 ug of mutant IDH1 20-mer peptide each, paired with topical imiquimod. Sequenced material: PBMCs, taken from a glioma patient whose treatment included an IDH1 peptide vaccine. These TCRs come from a young man with glioma.

This sequence joins TRBV30 and TRBJ2-3; D call uncertain. There are 16 residues in the CDR3. The V gene's germline CDR1 is GTSNPN and CDR2 SVGIG (reference sequence). The V and J ends lost 0 bases and 3 bases respectively, with 16 bases between them. CDR3 loop: CAWSVRSSRLTDTQYF. The DNA of the CDR3 is TGTGCCTGGAGTGTAAGGTCTAGTCGTTTGACAGATACGCAGTATTTT.

V is TRBV6-1 and J is TRBJ2-5; 10 bases are shared with TRBD1. Germline CDR1 is MNHNS and CDR2 is SASEGT. This CDR3 spans 15 amino acids. J was trimmed by 4 bases and V by 6 bases; bases with no gene match: 8. The chain's CDR3 is CASRFGQGESETQYF. The CDR3 DNA follows: TGTGCCAGCAGATTTGGACAGGGGGAATCAGAGACCCAGTACTTC.

The chain links TRBV27 to TRBJ2-7; TRBD2 matches at 9 bases. The CDR3 has 14 residues. The V gene's germline CDR1 is MNHEY and CDR2 SMNVEV (reference sequence). J gave up 6 bases and V 3 bases, and 6 bases lay outside the gene matches. CDR3 DNA: TGTGCCAGCAGTTTTACGCCTAGCGGGATCGAGCAGTACTTC. Residues: CASSFTPSGIEQYF.

This clone has just a few counts. The rearrangement links TRBV5-1 to TRBJ1-1, with 8 bases that match TRBD1. The CDR3 is 14 amino acids. V gave up 4 bases and J gave up 1 base; unmatched junction bases: 3. CDR1 and CDR2 (germline): SGHRS, YFSETQ. The CDR3 sequence is CASSLTGENTEAFF. The CDR3 DNA sequence: TGCGCCAGCAGCCTGACAGGGGAGAACACTGAAGCTTTCTTT.

A remark on this clone: Within the sample, other DNA sequences also encode this same CDR3. This chain's CDR3 is CAWSVGEYTEAFF. CDR3 DNA: TGTGCCTGGAGTGTGGGGGAATACACTGAAGCTTTCTTT. V and J are TRBV30 and TRBJ1-1; D possibly corresponds to TRBD1 (5 bases). CDR1 is GTSNPN, CDR2 SVGIG, per germline (reference sequence). Trimming left V 0 bases short and J 3 bases short, with 8 bases between. CDR3 size: 13 residues. Full variable domain (missing parts from reference TRBV30 and TRBJ1-1): SQTIHQWPATLVQPVGSPLSLECTVEGTSNPNLYWYRQAAGRGLQLLFYSVGIGQISSEVPQNLSASRPQDRQFILSSKKLLLSDSGFYLCAWSVGEYTEAFFGQGTRLTVV.

The CDR3 is CAWSRGGAYEQYF. CDR3 in DNA: TGTGCCTGGTCGCGGGGGGGGGCCTACGAGCAGTACTTC. This chain links TRBV30 with TRBJ2-7; TRBD2 aligns across 9 bases. Germline CDR1 reads GTSNPN; CDR2 reads SVGIG (reference sequence). There are 13 residues in the CDR3. The V gene end was trimmed by 5 bases and the J gene end by 2 bases; junction bases not matched to a gene: 4.

This clone was counted a single time. This chain links TRBV29-1 with TRBJ2-6; perhaps TRBD1 as D (5 bases). The CDR3 totals 13 residues. V lost 4 bases, J lost 1 base, and 5 bases lay in between. Germline CDR1 SQVTM, CDR2 ANQGSEA. CDR3 loop: CSVAGSGANVLTF. DNA of the CDR3: TGCAGCGTTGCAGGGTCTGGGGCCAACGTCCTGACTTTC.

About this clone itself: At one end, the junction sequence differs from germline, possibly due to a read error. The V and J genes are TRBV5-1 and TRBJ2-5; 7 bases line up with TRBD2. Germline CDR1 SGHRS, CDR2 YFSETQ. This CDR3 region has 14 residues. In DNA form, the CDR3 reads TGCGCCAGCAGCACCGGGACTATAAAAGAGAACCAGTACTTC. Translated, it gives CASSTGTIKENQYF.

The chain joins TRBV7-9 to TRBJ2-2; 8 bases line up with TRBD1. This CDR3 spans 14 amino acids. V lost 6 bases and J lost 5; bases outside the gene matches: 5. The V gene's germline CDR1 is SEHNR and CDR2 FQNEAQ (reference sequence). The CDR3 region is CASRQTGDTGELFF. The CDR3 bases are TGTGCCAGCAGGCAGACAGGGGATACCGGGGAGCTGTTTTTT. Combining the CDR3 with reference TRBV7-9 and TRBJ2-2 gives the whole variable domain DTGVSQNPRHKITKRGQNVTFRCDPISEHNRLYWYRQTLGQGPEFLTYFQNEAQLEKSRLLSDRFSAERPKGSFSTLEIQRTEQGDSAMYLCASRQTGDTGELFFGEGSRLTVL.

The chain combines TRBV6-5 with TRBJ2-2, with D maybe TRBD2 (6 bases). Trimming pared 5 bases from V and 1 base from J, leaving 8 bases between. From germline, CDR1 is MNHEY and CDR2 SVGAGI. There are 14 residues in the CDR3. This CDR3 reads CASSRGVNTGELFF. In DNA, the CDR3 is TGTGCCAGCAGTCGCGGGGTGAACACCGGGGAGCTGTTTTTT.

This clone was seen only a few times. The J gene is TRBJ2-1, the V gene TRBV7-2; 8 nucleotides agree with TRBD2. Unmatched junction bases numbered 14, after V lost 5 bases and J lost 8 bases. The CDR3 is 16 residues long. Germline V lookup: CDR1 SGHTA, CDR2 FQGNSA. The chain's CDR3 is CASSLTGGAFGDEQFF. The CDR3 nucleotides read TGTGCCAGCAGCCTTACCGGGGGGGCCTTTGGCGATGAGCAGTTCTTC.

The chain employs TRBV5-1 and TRBJ1-1; 9 bases match TRBD1. The length of the CDR3 is 16 residues. CDR1 SGHRS and CDR2 YFSETQ come from the germline V gene. Germline trimming cut 4 bases from V and 0 bases from J; bases unmatched to any gene: 7. Here the CDR3 DNA reads TGCGCCAGCAGCGGGGGACAGGGTGCTGTGAACACTGAAGCTTTCTTT. It specifies CASSGGQGAVNTEAFF.

V and J are TRBV7-9 and TRBJ1-1; TRBD1 agrees at 8 bases. Per germline, CDR1 SEHNR and CDR2 FQNEAQ (reference sequence). V was pared by 2 bases and J by 5 bases, with 10 bases of the junction left unmatched. CDR3 length: 16 residues. CDR3 residues: CASSLWGRTGSTEAFF. DNA of the CDR3: TGTGCCAGCAGCTTATGGGGTAGGACAGGGTCTACTGAAGCTTTCTTT. Using reference TRBV7-9 and TRBJ1-1 for the parts outside the CDR3, the full variable domain is DTGVSQNPRHKITKRGQNVTFRCDPISEHNRLYWYRQTLGQGPEFLTYFQNEAQLEKSRLLSDRFSAERPKGSFSTLEIQRTEQGDSAMYLCASSLWGRTGSTEAFFGQGTRLTVV.

The chain links TRBV5-1 to TRBJ2-5, with 10 positions matching TRBD2. V was clipped by 6 bases and J by 2 bases; unmatched bases: 7. The CDR3 sequence is 15 residues long. The germline gives CDR1 SGHRS, CDR2 YFSETQ. In DNA, the CDR3 is TGCGCCAGCACCCCTAGCGGGGGATCACAAGAGACCCAGTACTTC. It yields the protein CASTPSGGSQETQYF.

J is TRBJ2-2 and V is TRBV5-8; tentatively, D is TRBD1 (6 bases). CDR1 is SGHTS and CDR2 is YDEGEE in the germline V gene. V lost 0 bases to trimming and J lost 2 bases, with 11 bases between them. The CDR3 is 16 residues long. CDR3: CASSLAQTGNTGELFF. The CDR3 bases are TGTGCCAGCAGCTTGGCCCAGACAGGCAACACCGGGGAGCTGTTTTTT.

V gene TRBV5-6 combines with J gene TRBJ1-2; TRBD1 agrees at 7 bases. The germline V gene encodes CDR1 SGHDT and CDR2 YYEEEE. V gave up 0 bases and J gave up 4 bases; unmatched junction bases: 6. The CDR3 has 15 amino acids. The CDR3 sequence is CASSLGGGGSYGYTF. Here the CDR3 DNA reads TGTGCCAGCAGCTTGGGAGGGGGCGGTAGCTATGGCTACACCTTC. Full variable domain (outside the CDR3, taken from reference TRBV5-6 and TRBJ1-2): DAGVTQSPTHLIKTRGQQVTLRCSPKSGHDTVSWYQQALGQGPQFIFQYYEEEERQRGNFPDRFSGHQFPNYSSELNVNALLLGDSALYLCASSLGGGGSYGYTFGSGTRLTVV.

The chain combines TRBV18 with TRBJ1-3; TRBD1 might be the D (6 bases). V was shortened by 1 base and J by 4 bases, with 14 bases between the two germline ends. The V gene's germline CDR1 is KGHSH and CDR2 LQKENI. This CDR3 contains 16 residues. CDR3 in amino acids: CASSPLGAGGGNTIYF. In DNA, the CDR3 is TGTGCCAGCTCACCACTGGGGGCAGGCGGAGGAAACACCATATATTTT.

This clone has just a few counts. The rearrangement links TRBV19 to TRBJ1-1; D is unresolved. CDR1 is LNHDA and CDR2 is SQIVND in the germline V gene (reference sequence). With 5 bases removed from V and 0 bases from J, the gap between germline ends came to 4 bases. The CDR3 is 12 amino acids. The CDR3 DNA is TGTGCCAGTAGTTCAATGAACACTGAAGCTTTCTTT. Amino acid sequence: CASSSMNTEAFF.

This rearrangement joins TRBV5-1 to TRBJ1-4; D is possibly TRBD1 (5 bases). Looked up from germline, CDR1 is SGHRS and CDR2 is YFSETQ. This CDR3 has 15 amino acids. The V gene lost 4 bases and the J gene lost 0 bases, with 10 bases spanning the gap. The CDR3: CASSPEGATNEKLFF. CDR3 coding DNA: TGCGCCAGCAGCCCGGAAGGGGCAACTAATGAAAAACTGTTTTTT.

This clone was seen just once. V and J are TRBV7-8 and TRBJ2-7, with TRBD2 identical over 13 bases. Looked up from germline, CDR1 is SGHVS and CDR2 is FQNEAQ. CDR3 length: 13 residues. The CDR3 nucleotides read TGTGCGACCGGGACTAGCGGGATCTACGAGCAGTACTTC. Protein: CATGTSGIYEQYF.

V gene TRBV29-1 combines with J gene TRBJ1-1; 10 bases align to TRBD1. Germline V gene lookup returns CDR1 SQVTM and CDR2 ANQGSEA. The CDR3 loop spans 13 amino acids. The trim removed 6 bases at V and 6 bases at J, leaving 7 bases unmatched. CDR3 coding DNA: TGCAGCGTCCGGACAGGGGGAAGTTCTGAAGCTTTCTTT. Its translation: CSVRTGGSSEAFF.

This clone was counted between two and nine times. The V and J genes are TRBV5-1 and TRBJ2-7, with TRBD1 matching 7 bases. Germline loops: CDR1 SGHRS, CDR2 YFSETQ. V shed 4 bases, J shed 7 bases, and the junction held 8 bases outside the gene matches. There are 13 residues in the CDR3. The CDR3 region is CASSPGQVWEQYF. For the CDR3, the DNA is TGCGCCAGCAGCCCTGGACAGGTCTGGGAGCAGTACTTC.

With respect to this clone: The same CDR3 arises from other DNA sequences in this sample as well. V is TRBV7-6 and J is TRBJ2-6, with D unclear. The CDR3 is 17 residues long. The V end was cut by 1 base, the J end by 1 base, with 11 bases between. In germline, CDR1 is SGHVS, CDR2 FNYEAQ. The DNA for the CDR3 is TGTGCCAGCAGCTTAGGGGTTCGACCATCTGGGGCCAACGTCCTGACTTTC. Translating it yields CASSLGVRPSGANVLTF.